The 29 T cell receptor beta chains in this list originate from one sample, sequenced in a study of tumor-infiltrating lymphocytes in primary liver carcinoma (dated 2017 in TCRdb). This sample was sequenced with an Illumina HiSeq 2500. Starting from 500 to 600 ng total RNA, TCRbeta-specific cDNA was produced by reverse transcription with a constant-region primer and ProtoScript II reverse transcriptase. TCRbeta libraries were built with three nested multiplex PCR rounds, a slightly modified ARM-PCR procedure. Multiplex TRBV1-TRBV30 forward primers and a Cbeta reverse primer were used in the first two PCR rounds, each of which was run for around 10 cycles. The public reads were run again by TCRdb, first through fastp at Q25 and then through MiXCR, and only productive beta chains were kept. Every entry covers one CDR3 protein and lists the most common genes and DNA from its rows. For this sample there are 300,000 to 400,000 distinct CDR3 sequences; around three fifths appear just once. About 6.3% of the sample comes from the top ten.

TRIzol reagent was used to extract blood RNA from unsorted whole blood, while the DNeasy Blood & Tissue kit provided the germline DNA. Source material: peripheral blood. The receptor set was obtained from a man aged 40-55 years with primary liver carcinoma and hepatitis B virus infection.

With regard to this clonotype: Just one base apart from a much larger clone, this may be a read error. The chain links TRBV4-2 to TRBJ2-6; D is perhaps TRBD1 (5 bases). Germline V gene data show CDR1 as LGHNA and CDR2 as YNFKEQ. The CDR3 spans 17 residues. The CDR3 is CASNQGGRGSGANVLTF. The CDR3 DNA follows: TGTGCCAGCAACCAAGGTGGTAGGGGCTCTGGGGCCAACGTCCTGACTTTC.

With regard to this clonotype: Because the CDR3 is missing its conserved closing phenylalanine or tryptophan, this is likely a read error. The genes are TRBV11-2 and TRBJ2-5; 9 positions agree with TRBD2. This CDR3 is built from 13 residues. Germline V CDR1 and CDR2: SGHAT, FQNNGV. The CDR3 spells CANKIAGVETQYL. For the CDR3, the DNA is TGTGCCAACAAGATAGCGGGAGTGGAGACGCAGTACCTC.

This clonotype was detected only once. Since the CDR3 does not end with the conserved phenylalanine or tryptophan, this likely comes from a read error. The chain employs TRBV29-1 and TRBJ2-5; either TRBD1 or TRBD2 may fit D (5 bases each). The CDR3 sequence is 13 residues long. The V gene's germline CDR1 is SQVTM and CDR2 ANQGSEA. The chain's CDR3 is CNAAMGVGETQYL. In DNA form, the CDR3 reads TGCAACGCTGCGATGGGGGTTGGGGAGACCCAGTACTTA.

A note on this clonotype: Sequence at one end of the junction differs from germline and may be a read error. The chain carries TRBV29-1 and TRBJ1-1; D call uncertain. From germline, CDR1 is SQVTM and CDR2 ANQGSEA. The CDR3 has 15 amino acids. The CDR3 nucleotides read TGCAGCGTTGAAGATCTTGGAGAGCCGAACACTGAATCTTTCTTT. Translating it yields CSVEDLGEPNTESFF. Together with reference TRBV29-1 and TRBJ1-1, the CDR3 gives the full variable domain: SAVISQKPSRDICQRGTSLTIQCQVDSQVTMMFWYRQQPGQSLTLIATANQGSEATYESGFVIDKFPISRPNLTFSTLTVSNMSPEDSSIYLCSVEDLGEPNTESFFGQGTRLTVV.

This chain links TRBV28 with TRBJ2-3; no definite D call. V dropped 7 bases and J dropped 0 bases, with 5 bases sitting between them. The CDR3 is 12 residues long. In germline, CDR1 is MDHEN, CDR2 SYDVKM. The CDR3 DNA is TGTGCCAGCACGGGTAGCACAGATACGCAGTATTTT. It specifies CASTGSTDTQYF.

Comment on this clonotype: The junction shows a germline mismatch at one end, possibly a read error. The genes are TRBV11-2 and TRBJ2-3, with D tentatively TRBD1 (6 bases). Germline CDR1 is SGHAT and CDR2 is FQNNGV. The CDR3 has 14 residues. As DNA, the CDR3 is TGTGCCGGCAGCTTATCCAGGGGCACGGATACGCAGTATTTT. Translated, it gives CAGSLSRGTDTQYF.

The chain employs TRBV6-5 and TRBJ2-7, with unresolved D. This CDR3 contains 13 residues. Trimming shortened V by 8 bases and J by 5 bases, and 16 bases separated the two germline ends. From germline, CDR1 is MNHEY and CDR2 SVGAGI. This chain's CDR3 is CASATGPTHEQYF. The CDR3 DNA sequence: TGTGCCAGCGCGACCGGACCGACCCACGAGCAGTACTTC.

Notes on this clonotype: The conserved final phenylalanine or tryptophan is absent from the CDR3, which likely points to a read error. The chain uses TRBV5-1 and TRBJ1-1; no reliable D call. This CDR3 comprises 15 residues. CDR1 and CDR2 (germline): SGHRS, YFSETQ. V lost 3 bases and J lost 1, with 13 bases in between. CDR3 sequence: CASSSADPTNTEAFL. The DNA for the CDR3 is TGCGCCAGCAGCTCCGCGGACCCGACGAACACTGAAGCTTTCCTT.

This clonotype has a single count. This sequence may be a read error, since a much larger clone differs from it by one base. The chain recombines TRBV6-1 with TRBJ2-2, with TRBD1 matching over 9 bases. The CDR3 is 12 residues long. CDR1 and CDR2 from the germline V gene are MNHNS and SASEGT. Trimming took 10 bases from V and 5 from J; bases not matched to a gene: 2. In DNA form, the CDR3 reads TGTGCCAACAGGGGGCGGACCGGGGAGCTGTTTTTT. Residues: CANRGRTGELFF.

About this clonotype: At one boundary the junction diverges from the germline segment, which might be a read error. The chain uses TRBV11-2 and TRBJ2-3, with D possibly TRBD2 on 7 matching bases. Germline V gives CDR1 SGHAT, CDR2 FQNNGV. This CDR3 comprises 15 residues. DNA of the CDR3: TGTGCCAGCAACTTAGTTGGGGGGGGCACAGCTACGCAGTATTTT. Translation gives CASNLVGGGTATQYF.

Remarks on this clonotype: The CDR3 does not end in the conserved phenylalanine or tryptophan, so this is likely a read error. V is TRBV11-2 and J is TRBJ2-5, with D unresolved. In germline, CDR1 is SGHAT, CDR2 FQNNGV. CDR3 length: 14 residues. The DNA of the CDR3 is TGTGCTAGCACTCTCCTGGACCCGGGAGAGACCCAGTACTCC. Residues: CASTLLDPGETQYS.

The V and J genes are TRBV10-3 and TRBJ2-2; 7 bases line up with TRBD2. The germline V gene has CDR1 ENHRY and CDR2 SYGVKD. With V trimmed by 10 bases and J by 0 bases, 14 bases remained unmatched. The CDR3 extends over 17 amino acids. This CDR3 is CASTTGTMISNTGELFF. The CDR3 region has the DNA TGTGCCAGCACGACCGGGACTATGATTTCGAACACCGGGGAGCTGTTTTTT.

This clonotype was detected only once. The rearrangement links TRBV7-9 to TRBJ2-5, with D maybe TRBD1 (6 bases). The CDR3 consists of 14 residues. Per germline, CDR1 SEHNR and CDR2 FQNEAQ (reference sequence). V was trimmed by 3 bases and J by 4 bases, leaving 12 bases between them. CDR3 region: CASSFESTGETQYF. In nucleotides, the CDR3 is TGTGCCAGCAGCTTCGAATCGACAGGAGAGACCCAGTACTTC.

In this sample, this clonotype turned up a few times. This may be a read error: a much more frequent sequence differs by one nucleotide. V is TRBV29-1 and J is TRBJ2-2, with 8 bases aligning to TRBD1. The J segment lost 4 bases and the V segment lost 0 bases, leaving 4 bases of the junction unmatched. CDR3 length: 15 amino acids. Germline assignment: CDR1 SQVTM and CDR2 ANQGSEA. The CDR3 nucleotides read TGCAGCGTTGAAGATCGCGACAGGGGCACCGGGGAGCTGTTTTTT. Protein sequence: CSVEDRDRGTGELFF.

Concerning this clonotype: A clone one base away is much larger, so this may be a read error. V and J are TRBV4-2 and TRBJ2-3; D not resolved. Trimming took 3 bases from V and 1 from J, leaving 29 bases between them. The CDR3 is made up of 21 amino acids. Germline assignment: CDR1 LGHNA and CDR2 YNFKEQ. The CDR3 loop reads CASSHAPLRPRRTGGTDTQYF. The CDR3 nucleotides are TGTGCCAGCAGCCACGCCCCCTTGCGCCCACGCAGGACCGGAGGCACAGATACGCAGTATTTT.

A note on this clonotype: A clone one base away is much larger, so this may be a read error. V gene TRBV12-3 or TRBV12-4 combines with J gene TRBJ1-1, with 8 bases that match TRBD1. The CDR3 is 16 amino acids. The CDR3: CVSILADRGLNTEAFF. The CDR3 DNA reads TGTGTCAGCATCCTGGCCGACAGGGGATTGAACACTGAAGCTTTCTTT.

This clonotype has just one count. A read error may produce the germline difference seen at one junction end. The J gene is TRBJ2-2, the V gene TRBV5-4; tentatively, D is TRBD2 (5 bases). In germline, CDR1 is SGHNT, CDR2 YYREEE (reference sequence). The CDR3 spans 12 residues. The CDR3 DNA sequence: TGTGCCGGCAGCCTCGCCGCCGGGAAGCTGTTTTTT. This translates into CAGSLAAGKLFF. Filled out from reference TRBV5-4 and TRBJ2-2, the complete variable domain reads ETGVTQSPTHLIKTRGQQVTLRCSSQSGHNTVSWYQQALGQGPQFIFQYYREEENGRGNFPPRFSGLQFPNYSSELNVNALELDDSALYLCAGSLAAGKLFFGEGSRLTVL.

As for this clonotype: At one of its ends the junction is not consistent with the germline gene, which may arise from a read error. The chain joins TRBV28 to TRBJ2-3; 8 bases fit TRBD2. Looked up from germline, CDR1 is MDHEN and CDR2 is SYDVKM. This CDR3 spans 16 amino acids. As DNA, the CDR3 is TGTGTCAGCAGTCCGCGGGAGGATTTCCCGCCAGATACGCAGTATTTT. Protein sequence: CVSSPREDFPPDTQYF.

For this clonotype: The junction and the germline gene differ at one end; a read error may be behind it. The V gene is TRBV11-2, the J gene TRBJ2-7; 9 positions agree with TRBD2. Germline CDR1 SGHAT, CDR2 FQNNGV. The CDR3 length is 15 residues. CDR3 bases: TGTGCTAGCAGCATAGCTAGCGGGATAAGCAGCGAGCAGTACTTC. It translates to CASSIASGISSEQYF.

This clonotype was observed a handful of times. The chain links TRBV6-2 or TRBV6-3 to TRBJ2-7; a possible D gene is TRBD1 (5 bases). The length of the CDR3 is 14 residues. The germline V and J ends were trimmed by 2 bases and 2 bases, with 10 bases remaining between them. In germline, CDR1 is MNHEY, CDR2 SVGEGT. The DNA for the CDR3 is TGTGCCAGCAGTTACGCAGGACACACCTACGAGCAGTACTTC. Its protein product is CASSYAGHTYEQYF.

The chain couples TRBV9 to TRBJ2-7, with D maybe TRBD2 (6 bases). In germline, CDR1 is SGDLS, CDR2 YYNGEE. V was trimmed by 0 bases and J by 3 bases, leaving 13 bases between them. The CDR3 has 15 residues. The CDR3 region is CASSVGGGVDYEQYF. CDR3 sequence (DNA): TGTGCCAGCAGCGTAGGTGGCGGGGTCGACTACGAGCAGTACTTC.

Note on this clonotype: One end of the junction is discordant with germline, which a read error may explain. V gene TRBV4-1 combines with J gene TRBJ1-5; D is uncertain. There are 14 residues in the CDR3. Germline V gene sequence: CDR1 MGHRA, CDR2 YSYEKL. The CDR3 loop reads CASSRSEGGQLQHF. CDR3 bases: TGCGCCAGCAGCCGTTCGGAGGGAGGTCAGCTCCAGCATTTT.

As concerns this clonotype: At one end the junction does not follow the germline gene, possibly because of a read error. This chain links TRBV11-2 with TRBJ2-3; D ambiguous. Germline V gene sequence: CDR1 SGHAT, CDR2 FQNNGV. The CDR3 has 16 amino acids. CDR3 coding DNA: TGTGCCACCAGCTTAGTGACTGGGATTAGTACAGATACGCAGTATTTT. Translated: CATSLVTGISTDTQYF.

This clonotype was found a few times. This chain joins TRBV30 and TRBJ1-5, with a weak D call TRBD1 (5 bases). Trimming cost V 7 bases and J 8 bases, with 18 bases left between them. Germline V gene data show CDR1 as GTSNPN and CDR2 as SVGIG (reference sequence). The CDR3 is made up of 13 amino acids. The CDR3 DNA is TGTGCCTTCACTACAGGCCTCGGGGAGCCCCAGCATTTT. Its translation: CAFTTGLGEPQHF.

The CDR3 spells CASSDRKGVYEQYF. The DNA for the CDR3 is TGTGCCAGCAGCGACCGGAAAGGGGTGTACGAGCAGTACTTC. The chain carries TRBV13 and TRBJ2-7; D is perhaps TRBD1 (5 bases). The CDR3 is 14 amino acids. The germline V gene has CDR1 PRHDT and CDR2 FYEKMQ (reference sequence). The V end was cut by 5 bases, the J end by 4 bases, with 15 bases between.

About this clonotype itself: This may stem from a read error, because a much larger clone lies one nucleotide away. The chain carries TRBV6-6 and TRBJ2-5; TRBD2 aligns across 8 bases. The CDR3 is 16 residues long. The V gene's germline CDR1 is MNHNY and CDR2 SVGAGI (reference sequence). J was trimmed by 4 bases and V by 6 bases; bases with no gene match: 13. CDR3 loop: CASSHGVAGRRETQYF. Written as DNA, the CDR3 is TGTGCCAGCAGCCACGGGGTAGCGGGAAGGCGAGAGACCCAGTACTTC.

Remarks on this clonotype: The CDR3 carries no conserved terminal phenylalanine or tryptophan, so it likely arises from a read error. This sequence joins TRBV30 and TRBJ1-1, with 9 nucleotides matching TRBD1. The length of the CDR3 is 13 residues. Germline assignment: CDR1 GTSNPN and CDR2 SVGIG (reference sequence). Trimming removed 2 bases from V and 10 bases from J; junction bases left unmatched: 8. The CDR3 region is CAWSPTSTGGAFS. The CDR3 DNA is TGTGCCTGGAGTCCGACCTCGACAGGGGGAGCTTTCTCT.

In its sample, this clonotype was seen a few times. The chain combines TRBV5-4 with TRBJ2-1; D call uncertain. CDR3 length: 12 residues. V was shortened by 0 bases and J by 9 bases, with 7 bases between the two germline ends. Germline lookup yields CDR1 SGHNT and CDR2 YYREEE (reference sequence). CDR3 sequence reads: CASSLAGGEQFF. The CDR3 DNA follows: TGTGCCAGCAGCTTGGCAGGTGGTGAGCAGTTCTTC.

Of note for this clonotype: Since the CDR3 does not end with the conserved phenylalanine or tryptophan, this likely comes from a read error. V and J are TRBV5-1 and TRBJ2-1; perhaps TRBD2 as D (6 bases). CDR3 length: 15 residues. Germline assignment: CDR1 SGHRS and CDR2 YFSETQ. The CDR3 DNA sequence: TGCGCCAGCAGCTATGTGGGGGGACCTTACAATGATCAGTTCTCC. It codes for CASSYVGGPYNDQFS.